This T cell receptor beta chain was obtained from a study of blood T cell repertoires in COVID-19. The data were produced by immunoSEQ multiplex PCR, yet TCRdb's version contains in-frame clones alone and is incomplete. Seen here are fewer than 400,000 clones, about 85% observed once, and the top ten hold around 1.9%. In germline, CDR1 is LNHDA, CDR2 SQIVND (reference sequence). Trimming shortened V by 4 bases and J by 0 bases, and 18 bases separated the two germline ends. This CDR3 comprises 17 residues. The chain has TRBV19 and TRBJ1-1, with D tentatively TRBD1 (6 bases). Sequenced input: PBMCs or T cells enriched from blood (not recorded which). This sequence was found in a woman in her thirties who had been exposed to COVID-19. CDR3 in DNA: TGTGCCAGTAGTAATAAAAGGGACACATTCATGAACACTGAAGCTTTCTTT. Its translation is CASSNKRDTFMNTEAFF.